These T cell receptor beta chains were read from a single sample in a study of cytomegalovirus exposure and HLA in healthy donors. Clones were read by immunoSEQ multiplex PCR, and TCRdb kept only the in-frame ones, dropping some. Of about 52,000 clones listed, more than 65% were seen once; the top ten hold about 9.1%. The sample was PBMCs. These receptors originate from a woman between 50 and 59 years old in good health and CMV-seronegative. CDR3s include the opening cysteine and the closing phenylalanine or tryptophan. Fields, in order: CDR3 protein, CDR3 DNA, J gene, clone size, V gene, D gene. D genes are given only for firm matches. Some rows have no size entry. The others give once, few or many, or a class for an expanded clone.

CDR3aa: CASSPRAITGEQYF; CDR3nt: TGTGCCAGCTCACCACGGGCTATAACGGGGGAGCAGTACTTC; j_gene: TRBJ2-7; abundance: .; v_gene: TRBV18; d_gene: .
CDR3aa: CASSELAGSYNEQFF; CDR3nt: TGTGCCAGCAGTGAACTAGCGGGGTCTTACAATGAGCAGTTCTTC; j_gene: TRBJ2-1; abundance: .; v_gene: TRBV2; d_gene: TRBD2
CDR3aa: CASSEMGTGSHEQYF; CDR3nt: TGTGCCAGCAGTGAAATGGGGACAGGGTCACACGAGCAGTACTTC; j_gene: TRBJ2-7; abundance: few; v_gene: TRBV6-1; d_gene: TRBD1
CDR3aa: CASYDWGQGASGYTF; CDR3nt: TGTGCCAGTTATGACTGGGGACAGGGGGCGAGTGGCTACACCTTC; j_gene: TRBJ1-2; abundance: once; v_gene: TRBV2; d_gene: TRBD1
CDR3aa: CASSLTTGYTEAFF; CDR3nt: TGTGCCAGCAGCTTAACTACAGGGTACACTGAAGCTTTCTTT; j_gene: TRBJ1-1; abundance: .; v_gene: TRBV7-6; d_gene: .
CDR3aa: CASSKGVETQYF; CDR3nt: TGTGCCAGCAGCAAGGGGGTTGAGACCCAGTACTTC; j_gene: TRBJ2-5; abundance: once; v_gene: TRBV7-2; d_gene: .
CDR3aa: CASSLNAQGNTIYF; CDR3nt: TGTGCCAGCAGCCTAAACGCTCAGGGGAACACCATATATTTT; j_gene: TRBJ1-3; abundance: .; v_gene: TRBV14; d_gene: .
CDR3aa: CASSFTGHLLSELPQHF; CDR3nt: TGTGCCAGCAGTTTTACGGGACATCTTTTGTCGGAATTGCCCCAGCATTTT; j_gene: TRBJ1-5; abundance: .; v_gene: TRBV28; d_gene: .
CDR3aa: CASSVDRGNQPQHF; CDR3nt: TGTGCCAGCAGCGTGGACAGGGGTAATCAGCCCCAGCATTTT; j_gene: TRBJ1-5; abundance: few; v_gene: TRBV7-9; d_gene: TRBD1
CDR3aa: CASSSATSGPYNEQFF; CDR3nt: TGTGCCAGCAGCTCTGCTACTAGCGGGCCATACAATGAGCAGTTCTTC; j_gene: TRBJ2-1; abundance: .; v_gene: TRBV11-3; d_gene: TRBD2
CDR3aa: CASSVSFPYPGDTQYF; CDR3nt: TGTGCCAGCAGCGTAAGTTTCCCCTACCCGGGAGATACGCAGTATTTT; j_gene: TRBJ2-3; abundance: once; v_gene: TRBV9; d_gene: .
CDR3aa: CASSQDDRVITF; CDR3nt: TGCGCCAGCAGCCAAGATGACAGGGTCATCACCTTC; j_gene: TRBJ1-2; abundance: .; v_gene: TRBV4-3; d_gene: TRBD1
CDR3aa: CASSYGEGYGYTF; CDR3nt: TGTGCCAGCAGCTACGGTGAGGGCTATGGCTACACCTTC; j_gene: TRBJ1-2; abundance: .; v_gene: TRBV9; d_gene: .
CDR3aa: CAWSEGNSGANVLTF; CDR3nt: TGTGCCTGGAGTGAGGGGAACTCTGGGGCCAACGTCCTGACTTTC; j_gene: TRBJ2-6; abundance: once; v_gene: TRBV30; d_gene: .
CDR3aa: CATPRTGQETQYF; CDR3nt: TGTGCCACCCCCCGCACAGGCCAAGAGACCCAGTACTTC; j_gene: TRBJ2-5; abundance: .; v_gene: TRBV2; d_gene: .
CDR3aa: CASSSQGDQPQHF; CDR3nt: TGTGCCAGCAGCTCCCAGGGGGATCAGCCCCAGCATTTT; j_gene: TRBJ1-5; abundance: many; v_gene: TRBV7-2; d_gene: TRBD1